Listed below are T cell receptor beta chains from one sample, sequenced in a study of blood T cell repertoires in COVID-19. Produced via immunoSEQ multiplex PCR; TCRdb's table is partial and in-frame only. Seen here are approximately 170,000 clones, 70% to 90% observed once, and the top ten hold under 3.5%. The sequenced material came from peripheral blood. The receptors derive from a woman older than 75 with COVID-19, enrolled during active disease. Both conserved end residues are part of each CDR3. A D gene is named only where the DNA matches it firmly. Size is omitted from some rows. Given values are once, few, many or a class for expanded clones.

j_gene: TRBJ2-1
d_gene: NA
len: 15
abundance: few
v_gene: TRBV27
CDR3nt: TGTGCCAGCAGTTTCCTAGTGGGTCTGGACAATGAGCAGTTCTTC
CDR3aa: CASSFLVGLDNEQFF

j_gene: TRBJ1-2
d_gene: NA
len: 12
abundance: NA
v_gene: TRBV9
CDR3nt: TGTGCCAGCAGCTTGGGGGCGGATGGCTACACCTTC
CDR3aa: CASSLGADGYTF

j_gene: TRBJ1-1
d_gene: TRBD1
len: 13
abundance: NA
v_gene: TRBV4-1
CDR3nt: TGCGCCAGCGCGGGACAGCCGAACACTGAAGCTTTCTTT
CDR3aa: CASAGQPNTEAFF

j_gene: TRBJ2-5
d_gene: NA
len: 14
abundance: NA
v_gene: TRBV6-1
CDR3nt: TGTGCCAGCAGTGAATCAGGGGTCAAGGAGACCCAGTACTTC
CDR3aa: CASSESGVKETQYF

j_gene: TRBJ2-3
d_gene: NA
len: 15
abundance: NA
v_gene: TRBV19
CDR3nt: TGTGCCAGTAGTATAGGATCCGGGAGCACAGATACGCAGTATTTT
CDR3aa: CASSIGSGSTDTQYF

j_gene: TRBJ2-3
d_gene: TRBD1
len: 12
abundance: NA
v_gene: TRBV29-1
CDR3nt: TGCAGCGTTGCCGACAGGGGAGATACGCAGTATTTT
CDR3aa: CSVADRGDTQYF

j_gene: TRBJ2-1
d_gene: TRBD1
len: 12
abundance: once
v_gene: TRBV29-1
CDR3nt: TGCAGCGTAGGCCTGACAGGGGCTGAGCAGTTCTTC
CDR3aa: CSVGLTGAEQFF

j_gene: TRBJ2-3
d_gene: TRBD2
len: 17
abundance: NA
v_gene: TRBV3-1/TRBV3-2
CDR3nt: TGTGCCAGCAGGACTCTTACGGGACTAACCTTGGGCGGGGCGCAGTATTTT
CDR3aa: CASRTLTGLTLGGAQYF

j_gene: TRBJ1-2
d_gene: NA
len: 14
abundance: NA
v_gene: TRBV5-1
CDR3nt: TGCGCCAGCAGCTTGGCCATCCAGGGCTATGGCTACACCTTC
CDR3aa: CASSLAIQGYGYTF

j_gene: TRBJ2-1
d_gene: NA
len: 14
abundance: NA
v_gene: TRBV7-3
CDR3nt: TGTGCCAGCAGCCCCGATGGCCCCAGCAATGAGCAGTTCTTC
CDR3aa: CASSPDGPSNEQFF

j_gene: TRBJ2-1
d_gene: TRBD2
len: 15
abundance: NA
v_gene: TRBV7-9
CDR3nt: TGTGCCAGCAGCTCCCGGGACTACTACTACAATGAGCAGTTCTTC
CDR3aa: CASSSRDYYYNEQFF

j_gene: TRBJ1-4
d_gene: NA
len: 14
abundance: NA
v_gene: TRBV7-9
CDR3nt: TGTGCCAGCAGCACCACAGGTCTCCCTAGAAAACTGTTTTTT
CDR3aa: CASSTTGLPRKLFF

j_gene: TRBJ2-5
d_gene: NA
len: 16
abundance: NA
v_gene: TRBV7-9
CDR3nt: TGTGCCAGCAGCTTATCGGTAGCGGTGGTCGGGGAGACCCAGTACTTC
CDR3aa: CASSLSVAVVGETQYF